The sequence of this TCR beta chain was determined in a study of OX40 agonist ivuxolimab in advanced cancers. Study-wide points: Dosing at 0.1 to 3.0 mg/kg was accompanied by clonal expansion of CD4+ and CD8+ blood T cells by week 6.

Data came from immunoSEQ multiplex PCR; TCRdb stores just in-frame clones and leaves some out. The sample has tens of thousands of clones; around 79% are singletons. The V end was cut by 5 bases, the J end by 4 bases, with 12 bases between. The CDR3 totals 13 residues. Per germline, CDR1 MNHEY and CDR2 SMNVEV (reference sequence). Remarks on this clone: The antigen remains unidentified.

This TCR came from an adult with an advanced solid tumor such as melanoma, head and neck, liver or kidney cancer. This material consisted of CD4+ or CD8+ T cells sorted from blood, taken in a trial of the OX40 agonist ivuxolimab. This rearrangement joins TRBV27 to TRBJ2-7; D uncertain. CDR3 bases: TGTGCCAGCAGTACCGACCCGAGGTACGAGCAGTACTTC. Amino acids: CASSTDPRYEQYF.